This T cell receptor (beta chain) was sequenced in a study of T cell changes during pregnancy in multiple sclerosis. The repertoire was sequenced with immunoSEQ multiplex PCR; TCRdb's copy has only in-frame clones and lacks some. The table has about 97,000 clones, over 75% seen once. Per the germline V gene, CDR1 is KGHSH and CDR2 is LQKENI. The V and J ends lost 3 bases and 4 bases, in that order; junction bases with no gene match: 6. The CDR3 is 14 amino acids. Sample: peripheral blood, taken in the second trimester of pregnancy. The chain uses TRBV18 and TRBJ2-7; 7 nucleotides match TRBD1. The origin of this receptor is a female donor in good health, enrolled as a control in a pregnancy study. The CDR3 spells CASSPGDRAYEQYF. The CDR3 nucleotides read TGTGCCAGCTCACCGGGCGACAGGGCGTACGAGCAGTACTTC.